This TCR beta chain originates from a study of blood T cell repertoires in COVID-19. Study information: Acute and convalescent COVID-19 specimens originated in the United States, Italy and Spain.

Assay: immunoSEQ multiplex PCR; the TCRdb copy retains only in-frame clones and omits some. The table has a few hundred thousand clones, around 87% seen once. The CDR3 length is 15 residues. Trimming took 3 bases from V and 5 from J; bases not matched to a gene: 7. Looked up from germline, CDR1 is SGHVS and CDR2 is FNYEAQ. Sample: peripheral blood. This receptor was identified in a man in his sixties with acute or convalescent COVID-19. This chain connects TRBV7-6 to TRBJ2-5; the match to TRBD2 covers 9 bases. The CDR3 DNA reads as TGTGCCAGCAGCTTGGGCGGGGGGGCGGAGGAGACCCAGTACTTC. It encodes CASSLGGGAEETQYF.